One T cell receptor beta chain is described in this entry. Its antigen remains unidentified. The treatment is: oral pan-JAK inhibitor, 5-10 mg twice daily. The data are from a study of CD8+ T cells in alopecia areata. General study results and limits: Normal skin's resident alphabeta T cells are also sequenced in scalp samples.

In each case, RNA was isolated and then reverse transcribed into cDNA as the sequencing template. Clones were sequenced by immunoSEQ multiplex PCR, and TCRdb holds only the in-frame ones, with some missing. Among approximately 150,000 clones listed, 86% were seen once. The specimen was CD8+ T cells sorted from blood, collected at week 4, from a patient treated with tofacitinib. The source of this sequence is a human donor with alopecia areata.

CDR3 nucleotides: TGTGCCAGCTCACTCTCCCGGACATCCTACAATGAGCAGTTCTTC. It specifies CASSLSRTSYNEQFF. This sequence joins TRBV18 and TRBJ2-1; tentatively, D is TRBD1 (5 bases). Germline V gene sequence: CDR1 KGHSH, CDR2 LQKENI. CDR3 size: 15 residues. V gave up 4 bases and J gave up 1 base, with 11 bases separating them.